These 18 T cell receptor beta chains originate from one sample sequenced in a study of regulatory T cells in long-lasting Graves disease. Time point here: newly diagnosed GD, antithyroid drugs for less than 3 months. RNA isolated from PBMCs was used to make the TCR library. Arm-PCR of CDR3 regions and iRepertoire HTBI primers were used to build TCR beta libraries. Each CDR3 protein gets one entry after TCRdb re-called the multiplex PCR reads with MiXCR. The sample lists 400,000 to 450,000 distinct CDR3 sequences, 14% to 15% occurring once. The sample was also reused in another study, on T cells in Graves' hyperthyroidism and ophthalmopathy.

The source material was peripheral blood mononuclear cells (PBMCs), sampled at new diagnosis, from a patient treated with antithyroid drugs. All receptors come from a woman aged 30 to 39 with Graves disease.

This clonotype was picked up many times. The CDR3 reads CASSFPRRTSGDRTDTQYF. The CDR3 DNA is TGTGCCAGCAGCTTCCCGAGAAGGACTAGCGGAGACCGCACAGATACGCAGTATTTT. The rearrangement uses TRBV7-9 and TRBJ2-3, with TRBD2 identical over 10 bases. Germline loops: CDR1 SEHNR, CDR2 FQNEAQ (reference sequence). V lost 3 bases, J lost 1 base, and 13 bases stayed unmatched. This CDR3 is 19 amino acids long.

There are many counts of this clonotype. The chain recombines TRBV6-5 with TRBJ2-3; TRBD1 is a possible D gene (5 bases). With 0 bases removed from V and 3 bases from J, the gap between germline ends came to 7 bases. The CDR3 is made up of 14 amino acids. Germline V lookup: CDR1 MNHEY, CDR2 SVGAGI. As DNA, the CDR3 is TGTGCCAGCAGTTACTCCCAGGGAACAGATACGCAGTATTTT. Its protein product is CASSYSQGTDTQYF.

This clonotype was seen more than once but under ten times. CDR3 in amino acids: CASSSTASPNYSNQPQHF. CDR3 in DNA: TGTGCCAGCTCATCGACAGCGTCACCGAACTATAGCAATCAGCCCCAGCATTTT. The chain combines TRBV18 with TRBJ1-5; D might be TRBD1 (5 bases). V was cut by 5 bases and J by 0 bases, with 20 bases left in between. The CDR3 totals 18 residues. CDR1 and CDR2 (germline): KGHSH, LQKENI.

In its sample, this clonotype was seen a few times. The rearrangement links TRBV9 to TRBJ2-6; perhaps TRBD1 as D (7 bases). Germline V lookup: CDR1 SGDLS, CDR2 YYNGEE. Trimming left V 4 bases short and J 1 base short, with 15 bases between. This CDR3 spans 17 amino acids. This CDR3 reads CASSTGGGLSGANVLTF. The DNA of the CDR3 is TGTGCCAGCAGCACCGGAGGGGGCCTATCTGGGGCCAACGTCCTGACTTTC.

This clonotype was seen many times. V and J are TRBV18 and TRBJ1-2, with 9 bases lining up with TRBD1. The CDR3 extends over 16 amino acids. Losses at the gene ends were 2 bases for V and 6 bases for J; bases not matched to a gene: 10. Germline values: CDR1 KGHSH, CDR2 LQKENI. CDR3 in DNA: TGTGCCAGCTCACCATTGGGGGACAGGGCAGGACATGGCTACACCTTC. This sequence encodes CASSPLGDRAGHGYTF.

This clonotype came up many times. This chain connects TRBV9 to TRBJ2-5, with 7 bases lining up with TRBD1. The CDR3 is made up of 14 amino acids. V was clipped by 2 bases and J by 5 bases; unmatched bases: 6. The germline CDR1 and CDR2 sequences are SGDLS and YYNGEE. Here the CDR3 reads CASSVGTARETQYF. CDR3 bases: TGTGCCAGCAGCGTTGGGACAGCAAGGGAGACCCAGTACTTC.

This clonotype was picked up one time. The chain is built from TRBV27 and TRBJ1-5; no clear D. The V gene's germline CDR1 is MNHEY and CDR2 SMNVEV (reference sequence). This CDR3 is 13 amino acids long. Trimming shortened V by 6 bases and J by 3 bases, and 9 bases separated the two germline ends. The CDR3 DNA reads as TGTGCCAGCAGGTTTACGGCCAATCAGCCCCAGCATTTT. It is translated as CASRFTANQPQHF.

This clonotype was counted many times. The rearrangement uses TRBV12-3 or TRBV12-4 and TRBJ1-2; D not resolved. V was clipped by 5 bases and J by 6 bases, with 16 bases between them. The CDR3 is 14 amino acids. CDR3 protein: CASSAQNLRDGYTF. CDR3 sequence (DNA): TGTGCCAGCAGTGCCCAGAACCTCCGGGATGGCTACACCTTC.

This clonotype occurred many times. The V call is TRBV12-3 or TRBV12-4, the J call TRBJ2-3; the D gene is possibly TRBD2 (5 bases). Between the trimmed V and J ends, which lost 5 bases and 0 bases, there was a span of 15 bases. There are 16 residues in the CDR3. The CDR3 region has the DNA TGTGCCAGCAGTCCTATACGGGGTTGGAGCACAGATACGCAGTATTTT. Residues: CASSPIRGWSTDTQYF.

This clonotype was detected a few times. The rearrangement uses TRBV6-2 or TRBV6-3 and TRBJ2-3; no definite D call. The ends were cut back, 4 bases at V and 6 bases at J, with 14 bases in the middle. CDR3 size: 14 residues. Germline V lookup: CDR1 MNHEY, CDR2 SVGEGT. As DNA, the CDR3 is TGTGCCAGCAGTTCGCGGCCATTTTTGGATACGCAGTATTTT. Translated, it gives CASSSRPFLDTQYF.

This clonotype was recorded at least ten times. The CDR3 DNA is TGTGCCAGCAGTTACTCGACAGGGCTGTCGACCCAGTACTTC. This sequence encodes CASSYSTGLSTQYF. This chain links TRBV6-5 with TRBJ2-5, with 7 bases lining up with TRBD1. The V and J ends lost 0 bases and 7 bases, in that order; junction bases with no gene match: 5. This CDR3 is 14 amino acids long. The germline V gene has CDR1 MNHEY and CDR2 SVGAGI.

There are many counts of this clonotype. J is TRBJ2-7 and V is TRBV18; the D is unclear. CDR1 is KGHSH and CDR2 is LQKENI in the germline V gene. Trimming left V 4 bases short and J 0 bases short, with 10 bases between. The CDR3 is 14 residues long. This CDR3 is CASSRKRYSYEQYF. The DNA for the CDR3 is TGTGCCAGCTCACGAAAACGCTACTCCTACGAGCAGTACTTC.

A few counts support this clonotype. In DNA form, the CDR3 reads TGTGCCAGCAGTCCCCGGACAGCTCAGAACACTGAAGCTTTCTTT. Translating gives CASSPRTAQNTEAFF. The chain links TRBV5-4 to TRBJ1-1; D might be TRBD1 (6 bases). The V end was cut by 5 bases, the J end by 1 base, with 15 bases between. In germline, CDR1 is SGHNT, CDR2 YYREEE (reference sequence). CDR3 length: 15 residues.

This clonotype was observed a handful of times. The chain employs TRBV30 and TRBJ2-7; 8 bases line up with TRBD2. J gave up 3 bases and V 3 bases, and 25 bases lay outside the gene matches. From germline, CDR1 is GTSNPN and CDR2 SVGIG (reference sequence). The CDR3 spans 20 residues. The CDR3 spells CAWRGGTVSSLEAGGYEQYF. The CDR3, as DNA: TGTGCCTGGAGGGGCGGAACAGTAAGTAGCCTAGAGGCGGGAGGCTACGAGCAGTACTTC.

The table lists this clonotype with a count of one. The chain recombines TRBV10-3 with TRBJ2-3, with 10 positions matching TRBD2. This CDR3 is built from 18 residues. Germline assignment: CDR1 ENHRY and CDR2 SYGVKD. V trimming: 2 bases; J trimming: 6 bases; junction bases outside the gene matches: 14. CDR3 protein: CAISEGTPGLALRDTQYF. Written as DNA, the CDR3 is TGTGCCATCAGTGAGGGAACACCGGGACTAGCGTTACGTGATACGCAGTATTTT.

This clonotype was seen at least ten times. The V gene is TRBV2, the J gene TRBJ2-1, with D possibly TRBD2 on 5 matching bases. Looked up from germline, CDR1 is SNHLY and CDR2 is FYNNEI. The CDR3 is made up of 17 amino acids. V lost 3 bases and J 0 bases, leaving 15 bases between the germline ends. The CDR3 reads CASSEPRSGSSYNEQFF. The CDR3 DNA is TGTGCCAGCAGTGAGCCTCGGAGCGGCAGCTCCTACAATGAGCAGTTCTTC.

In this sample, this clonotype turned up many times. V usage is TRBV20-1 and J usage is TRBJ2-3, with a tentative D call TRBD2 (6 bases). Trimming stripped 5 bases from V and 2 bases from J, with 14 bases between. CDR1 DFQATT and CDR2 SNEGSKA come from the germline V gene (reference sequence). The CDR3 runs to 14 residues. Here the CDR3 reads CSAHGDSYTDTQYF. CDR3 sequence (DNA): TGCAGTGCTCATGGGGACTCCTACACAGATACGCAGTATTTT.

This chain links TRBV9 with TRBJ2-3, with D perhaps TRBD2 (6 bases). V lost 2 bases, J lost 1 base, and 14 bases lay in between. The CDR3 contains 16 residues. CDR1 is SGDLS and CDR2 is YYNGEE in the germline V gene. The CDR3 DNA follows: TGTGCCAGCAGCGTCGTTACGGGAGCTGGCACAGATACGCAGTATTTT. Its protein is CASSVVTGAGTDTQYF.